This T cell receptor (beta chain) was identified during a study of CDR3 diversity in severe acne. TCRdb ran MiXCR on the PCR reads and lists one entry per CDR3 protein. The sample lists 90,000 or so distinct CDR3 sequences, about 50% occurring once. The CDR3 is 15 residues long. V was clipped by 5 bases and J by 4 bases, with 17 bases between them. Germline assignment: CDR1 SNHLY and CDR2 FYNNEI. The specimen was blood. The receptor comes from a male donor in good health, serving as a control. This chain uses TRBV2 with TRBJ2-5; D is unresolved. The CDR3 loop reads CASSFLGSYLETQYF. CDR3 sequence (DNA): TGTGCCAGCAGTTTTCTGGGTTCCTACCTAGAGACCCAGTACTTC.